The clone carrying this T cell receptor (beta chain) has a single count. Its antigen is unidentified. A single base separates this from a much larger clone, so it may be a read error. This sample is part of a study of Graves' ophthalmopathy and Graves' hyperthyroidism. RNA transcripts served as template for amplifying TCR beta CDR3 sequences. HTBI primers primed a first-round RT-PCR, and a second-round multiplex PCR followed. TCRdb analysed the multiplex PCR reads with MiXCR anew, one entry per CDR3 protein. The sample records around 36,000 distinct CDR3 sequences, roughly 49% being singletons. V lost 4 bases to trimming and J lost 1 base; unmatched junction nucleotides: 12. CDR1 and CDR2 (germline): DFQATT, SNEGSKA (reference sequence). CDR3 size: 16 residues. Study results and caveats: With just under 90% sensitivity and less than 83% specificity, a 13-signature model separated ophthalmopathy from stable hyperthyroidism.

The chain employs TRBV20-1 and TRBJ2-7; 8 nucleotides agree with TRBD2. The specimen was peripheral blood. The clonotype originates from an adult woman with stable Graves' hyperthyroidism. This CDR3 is CSAIAGTGGRSYEQYF. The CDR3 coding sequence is TGCAGTGCTATTGCCGGGACTGGCGGGAGGTCCTACGAGCAGTACTTC.